This TCR beta chain was identified during a study of cytomegalovirus exposure and HLA in healthy donors. Overall study results and limits: Three CMV-associated chains were confirmed in vitro to be specific for CMV antigens.

Primers included in the PCR were 60 Vbeta and 13 Jbeta primers. The repertoire was sequenced with immunoSEQ multiplex PCR; TCRdb's copy has only in-frame clones and lacks some. The data contain more than 90,000 clones, 69% of them singletons. This clone was counted a few times. Its antigen is still unknown. The germline V gene encodes CDR1 SEHNR and CDR2 FQNEAQ (reference sequence). This CDR3 has 11 residues. V was clipped by 8 bases and J by 7 bases, with 11 bases between them. Sequenced material: PBMCs. The sequence derives from a man aged 50-59 years in good health and CMV-seronegative. The chain carries TRBV7-9 and TRBJ1-1; D is perhaps TRBD1 (5 bases). CDR3 in amino acids: CASGQTDEAFF. The DNA of the CDR3 is TGTGCCAGCGGCCAGACAGATGAAGCTTTCTTT.